One and the same sample provided the 14 T cell receptor beta chains below, sequenced in a study of shared T cell receptors in the human thymus. Clones were sequenced by immunoSEQ multiplex PCR, and TCRdb holds only the in-frame ones, with some missing. The sample carries about 380,000 clones, over 90% recorded once. Sequencing was done on a sample of thymocytes. Receptors were obtained from a human donor.

The gene calls are TRBV25-1 and TRBJ1-1; the D is unclear. Trimming took 0 bases from V and 10 from J, leaving 12 bases between them. The germline V gene encodes CDR1 MGHDK and CDR2 SYGVNS. The CDR3 loop spans 13 amino acids. The CDR3: CASSEYDEQRAFF. CDR3 sequence (DNA): TGTGCCAGCAGTGAATATGACGAACAGAGAGCTTTCTTT.

This chain connects TRBV25-1 to TRBJ1-5; the D is unclear. CDR1 is MGHDK and CDR2 is SYGVNS in the germline V gene. The CDR3 spans 18 residues. V was pared by 9 bases and J by 0 bases, with 24 bases between. The CDR3 reads CASSWRVPSRASNQPQHF. CDR3 nucleotides: TGTGCCAGTTCGTGGAGGGTCCCGAGTAGGGCTAGCAATCAGCCCCAGCATTTT.

The chain employs TRBV5-6 and TRBJ2-7; D is undetermined. The CDR3 spans 16 residues. Trimming removed 2 bases at V and 2 bases at J, with 17 bases between. The germline V gene has CDR1 SGHDT and CDR2 YYEEEE. CDR3 residues: CASSFWVLVFPYEQYF. For the CDR3, the DNA is TGTGCCAGCAGCTTTTGGGTCCTAGTTTTCCCCTACGAGCAGTACTTC. Complete variable domain (other parts from reference TRBV5-6 and TRBJ2-7): DAGVTQSPTHLIKTRGQQVTLRCSPKSGHDTVSWYQQALGQGPQFIFQYYEEEERQRGNFPDRFSGHQFPNYSSELNVNALLLGDSALYLCASSFWVLVFPYEQYFGPGTRLTVT.

The V gene is TRBV19, the J gene TRBJ2-1; TRBD2 matches 11 bases. This CDR3 comprises 16 residues. Germline loops: CDR1 LNHDA, CDR2 SQIVND (reference sequence). V lost 5 bases, J lost 6 bases, and 9 bases stayed unmatched. CDR3 sequence: CASSPETSGKSNEQFF. The CDR3 DNA reads as TGTGCCAGTAGTCCGGAGACTAGCGGGAAGAGCAATGAGCAGTTCTTC.

V gene TRBV14 combines with J gene TRBJ2-5; D may match TRBD1 or TRBD2 (6 bases each). V gave up 7 bases and J gave up 0 bases, with 27 bases separating them. The germline gives CDR1 SGHDN, CDR2 FVKESK. There are 19 residues in the CDR3. The CDR3 is CASKKGGTVYLPYQETQYF. The CDR3 DNA reads as TGTGCCAGCAAAAAGGGGGGTACGGTTTACCTCCCTTACCAAGAGACCCAGTACTTC.

The J gene is TRBJ2-1, the V gene TRBV5-4; D call uncertain. The CDR3 is 15 amino acids. V lost 2 bases to trimming and J lost 0 bases, with 9 bases between them. Germline V gives CDR1 SGHNT, CDR2 YYREEE (reference sequence). The CDR3 sequence: CASSFATSSYNEQFF. The CDR3 DNA sequence: TGTGCCAGCAGCTTCGCGACCAGCTCCTACAATGAGCAGTTCTTC.

The genes are TRBV7-3 and TRBJ2-7; D call uncertain. The CDR3 spans 13 residues. V lost 2 bases and J 6 bases, leaving 11 bases between the germline ends. Germline CDR1 is SGHTA and CDR2 is FQGTGA. The CDR3 protein is CASSLVGIGEQYF. The CDR3 DNA is TGTGCCAGCAGCTTAGTGGGGATAGGCGAGCAGTACTTC.

This chain's CDR3 is CSAPKDNEQFF. CDR3 nucleotide sequence: TGCAGCGCCCCAAAAGACAATGAGCAGTTCTTC. This chain joins TRBV29-1 and TRBJ2-1; no definite D call. The germline gives CDR1 SQVTM, CDR2 ANQGSEA. Trimming removed 7 bases from V and 5 bases from J, with 9 bases in between. This CDR3 has 11 amino acids.

This chain links TRBV9 with TRBJ1-4; D gene uncertain. In germline, CDR1 is SGDLS, CDR2 YYNGEE. This CDR3 has 14 amino acids. The V and J ends lost 0 bases and 8 bases respectively, with 11 bases between them. The CDR3 reads CASSVGHTGEKLFF. As DNA, the CDR3 is TGTGCCAGCAGCGTAGGACACACGGGAGAAAAACTGTTTTTT. Filled out from reference TRBV9 and TRBJ1-4, the complete variable domain reads DSGVTQTPKHLITATGQRVTLRCSPRSGDLSVYWYQQSLDQGLQFLIQYYNGEERAKGNILERFSAQQFPDLHSELNLSSLELGDSALYFCASSVGHTGEKLFFGSGTQLSVL.

The V call is TRBV5-1, the J call TRBJ2-3, with 12 positions matching TRBD2. CDR1 SGHRS and CDR2 YFSETQ come from the germline V gene. J was trimmed by 0 bases and V by 0 bases; bases with no gene match: 2. The CDR3 covers 17 residues. DNA of the CDR3: TGCGCCAGCAGCTTGGGACTAGCGGGGGCAAGCACAGATACGCAGTATTTT. This sequence encodes CASSLGLAGASTDTQYF. Using reference TRBV5-1 and TRBJ2-3 for the parts outside the CDR3, the full variable domain is KAGVTQTPRYLIKTRGQQVTLSCSPISGHRSVSWYQQTPGQGLQFLFEYFSETQRNKGNFPGRFSGRQFSNSRSEMNVSTLELGDSALYLCASSLGLAGASTDTQYFGPGTRLTVL.

This sequence joins TRBV28 and TRBJ2-1; unclear D gene. The ends were cut back, 5 bases at V and 0 bases at J, with 11 bases in the middle. The CDR3 sequence is 15 residues long. CDR1 and CDR2 (germline): MDHEN, SYDVKM. The CDR3 DNA reads TGTGCCAGCAGTCCATTGTTGGGCTCCTACAATGAGCAGTTCTTC. Its translation is CASSPLLGSYNEQFF.

The CDR3 here is CASSTGTGSYEQYF. DNA for the CDR3: TGCGCCAGCAGCACCGGGACAGGGAGCTACGAGCAGTACTTC. The chain has TRBV5-1 and TRBJ2-7; 9 bases line up with TRBD1. Unmatched junction bases numbered 5, after V lost 4 bases and J lost 3 bases. Germline V gene data show CDR1 as SGHRS and CDR2 as YFSETQ. CDR3 length: 14 amino acids.

V is TRBV10-1 and J is TRBJ2-2; a possible D gene is TRBD2 (6 bases). Germline V CDR1 and CDR2: WNHNN, SYGVQD (reference sequence). CDR3 length: 14 amino acids. CDR3 in amino acids: CARVRGENTGELFF. In DNA, the CDR3 is TGCGCACGAGTGCGGGGCGAGAACACCGGGGAGCTGTTTTTT.

This chain connects TRBV28 to TRBJ2-7, with 8 bases that match TRBD1. The germline V gene has CDR1 MDHEN and CDR2 SYDVKM. The CDR3 is 14 residues long. V lost 4 bases and J lost 3; bases outside the gene matches: 5. The CDR3 coding sequence is TGTGCCAGCAGTTCAGGGACAGGAGTCTACGAGCAGTACTTC. Translation gives CASSSGTGVYEQYF.